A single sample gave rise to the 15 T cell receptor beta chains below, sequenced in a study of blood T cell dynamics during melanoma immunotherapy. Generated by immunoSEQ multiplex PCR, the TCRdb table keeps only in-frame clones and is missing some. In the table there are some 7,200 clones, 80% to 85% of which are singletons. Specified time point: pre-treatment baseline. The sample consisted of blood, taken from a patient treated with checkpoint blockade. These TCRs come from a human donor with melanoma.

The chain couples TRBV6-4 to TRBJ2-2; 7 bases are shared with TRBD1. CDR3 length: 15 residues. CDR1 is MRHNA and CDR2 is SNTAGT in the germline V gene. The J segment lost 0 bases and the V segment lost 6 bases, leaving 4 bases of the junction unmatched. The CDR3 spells CASSTGDPNTGELFF. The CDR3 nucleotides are TGTGCCAGCAGCACAGGGGACCCGAACACCGGGGAGCTGTTTTTT.

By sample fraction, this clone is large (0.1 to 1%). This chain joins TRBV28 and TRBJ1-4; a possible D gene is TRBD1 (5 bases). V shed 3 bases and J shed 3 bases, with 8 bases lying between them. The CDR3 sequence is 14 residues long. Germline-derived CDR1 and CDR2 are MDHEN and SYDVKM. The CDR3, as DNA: TGTGCCAGCAGTTTTAGGACACCTAATGAAAAACTGTTTTTT. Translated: CASSFRTPNEKLFF. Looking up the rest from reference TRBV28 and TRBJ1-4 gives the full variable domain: DVKVTQSSRYLVKRTGEKVFLECVQDMDHENMFWYRQDPGLGLRLIYFSYDVKMKEKGDIPEGYSVSREKKERFSLILESASTNQTSMYLCASSFRTPNEKLFFGSGTQLSVL.

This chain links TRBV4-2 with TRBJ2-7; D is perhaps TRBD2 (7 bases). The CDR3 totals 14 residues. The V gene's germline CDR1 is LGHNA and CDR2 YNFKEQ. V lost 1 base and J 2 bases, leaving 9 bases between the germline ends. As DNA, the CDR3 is TGTGCCAGCAGCCAAGGGCGGGGGCCCTACGAGCAGTACTTC. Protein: CASSQGRGPYEQYF.

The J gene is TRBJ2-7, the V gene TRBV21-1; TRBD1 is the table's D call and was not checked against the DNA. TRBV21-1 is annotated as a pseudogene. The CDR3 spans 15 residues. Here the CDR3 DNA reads TGTGCCAGCAGCGAACAGGGCGATCTCACCCACGAGCAGTACTTC. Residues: CASSEQGDLTHEQYF.

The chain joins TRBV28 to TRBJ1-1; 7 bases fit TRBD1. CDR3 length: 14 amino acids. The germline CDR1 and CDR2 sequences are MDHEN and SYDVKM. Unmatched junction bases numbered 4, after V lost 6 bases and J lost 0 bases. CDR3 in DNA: TGTGCCAGCAGCCCTGGACAGGTGAACACTGAAGCTTTCTTT. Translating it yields CASSPGQVNTEAFF.

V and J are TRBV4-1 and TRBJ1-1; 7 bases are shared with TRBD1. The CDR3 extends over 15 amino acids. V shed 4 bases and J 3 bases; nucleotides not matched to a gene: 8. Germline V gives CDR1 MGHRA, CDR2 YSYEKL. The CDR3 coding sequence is TGCGCCAGCAGCCCTCAACAGGGGCAGGACACTGAAGCTTTCTTT. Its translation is CASSPQQGQDTEAFF.

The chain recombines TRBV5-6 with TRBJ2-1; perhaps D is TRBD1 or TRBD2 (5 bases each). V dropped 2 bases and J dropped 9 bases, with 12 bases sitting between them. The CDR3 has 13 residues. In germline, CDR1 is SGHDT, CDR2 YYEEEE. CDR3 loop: CASSFRGLVEQFF. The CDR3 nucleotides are TGTGCCAGCAGCTTCCGGGGCCTGGTTGAGCAGTTCTTC.

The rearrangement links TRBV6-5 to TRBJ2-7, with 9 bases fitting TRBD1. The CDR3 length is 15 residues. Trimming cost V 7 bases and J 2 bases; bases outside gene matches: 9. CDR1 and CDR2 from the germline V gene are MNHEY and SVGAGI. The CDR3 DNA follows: TGTGCCAGCACCAAACAAGGGACAGGGACCTACGAGCAGTACTTC. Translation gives CASTKQGTGTYEQYF.

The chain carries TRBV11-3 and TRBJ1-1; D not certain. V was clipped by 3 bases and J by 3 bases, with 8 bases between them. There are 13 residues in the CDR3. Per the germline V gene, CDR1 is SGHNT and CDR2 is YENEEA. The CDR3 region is CASSFGGDTEAFF. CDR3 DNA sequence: TGTGCCAGCAGCTTTGGTGGGGACACTGAAGCTTTCTTT.

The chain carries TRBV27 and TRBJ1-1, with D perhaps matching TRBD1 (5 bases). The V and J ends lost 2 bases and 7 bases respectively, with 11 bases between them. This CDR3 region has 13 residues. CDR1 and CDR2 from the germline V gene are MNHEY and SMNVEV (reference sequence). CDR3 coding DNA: TGTGCCAGCAGTTTAGGTCGACAGCGTGAAGCTTTCTTT. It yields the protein CASSLGRQREAFF.

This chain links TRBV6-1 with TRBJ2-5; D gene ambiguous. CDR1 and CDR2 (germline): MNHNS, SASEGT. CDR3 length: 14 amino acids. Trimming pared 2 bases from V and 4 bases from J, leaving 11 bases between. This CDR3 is CASSEQPRGETQYF. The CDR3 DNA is TGTGCCAGCAGTGAACAGCCCAGAGGAGAGACCCAGTACTTC.

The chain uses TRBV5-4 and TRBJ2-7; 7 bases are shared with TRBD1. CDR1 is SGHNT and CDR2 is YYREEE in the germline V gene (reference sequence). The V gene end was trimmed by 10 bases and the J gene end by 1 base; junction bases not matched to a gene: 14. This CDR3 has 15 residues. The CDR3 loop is CASGPDRVRSYEQYF. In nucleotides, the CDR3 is TGTGCCTCCGGACCCGACAGGGTGAGATCCTACGAGCAGTACTTC. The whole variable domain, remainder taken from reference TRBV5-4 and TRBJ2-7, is ETGVTQSPTHLIKTRGQQVTLRCSSQSGHNTVSWYQQALGQGPQFIFQYYREEENGRGNFPPRFSGLQFPNYSSELNVNALELDDSALYLCASGPDRVRSYEQYFGPGTRLTVT.

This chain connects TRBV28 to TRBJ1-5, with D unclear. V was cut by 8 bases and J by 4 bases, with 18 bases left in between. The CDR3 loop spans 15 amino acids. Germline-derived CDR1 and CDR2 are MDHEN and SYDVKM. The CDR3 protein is CASWWAGGWNQPQHF. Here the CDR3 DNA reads TGTGCCAGCTGGTGGGCGGGAGGTTGGAATCAGCCCCAGCATTTT. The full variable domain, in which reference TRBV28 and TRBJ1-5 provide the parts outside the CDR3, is DVKVTQSSRYLVKRTGEKVFLECVQDMDHENMFWYRQDPGLGLRLIYFSYDVKMKEKGDIPEGYSVSREKKERFSLILESASTNQTSMYLCASWWAGGWNQPQHFGDGTRLSIL.

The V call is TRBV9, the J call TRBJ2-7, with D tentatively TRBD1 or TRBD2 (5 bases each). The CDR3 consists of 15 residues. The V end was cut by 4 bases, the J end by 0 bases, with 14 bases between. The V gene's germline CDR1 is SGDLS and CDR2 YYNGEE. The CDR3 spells CASSFTGTASYEQYF. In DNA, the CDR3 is TGTGCCAGCAGCTTCACCGGGACCGCCTCCTACGAGCAGTACTTC.

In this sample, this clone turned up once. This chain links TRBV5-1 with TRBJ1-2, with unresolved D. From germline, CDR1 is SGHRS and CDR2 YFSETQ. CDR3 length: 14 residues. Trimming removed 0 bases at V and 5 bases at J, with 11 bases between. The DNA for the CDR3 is TGCGCCAGCAGCTTGGGAGGAGGGCCTTATGGCTACACCTTC. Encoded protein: CASSLGGGPYGYTF.